Following are 25 T cell receptor beta chains from one sample sequenced in a study of T cells in Graves' hyperthyroidism and ophthalmopathy. Amplified TCR beta CDR3 regions came from RNA transcripts. First-round RT-PCR of the TCR CDR3 relied on the HTBI primer set. TCRdb ran MiXCR on the multiplex PCR reads and lists one entry per CDR3 protein. The sample consists of about 400,000 distinct CDR3 sequences, over 13% of them appearing once. The sample comprised blood. These receptors all come from a man aged 45-65 years with Graves' ophthalmopathy.

This clonotype came up a few times. The rearrangement uses TRBV18 and TRBJ2-5, with TRBD2 identical over 10 bases. This CDR3 has 18 amino acids. The germline V gene has CDR1 KGHSH and CDR2 LQKENI. The trim removed 0 bases at V and 4 bases at J, leaving 11 bases unmatched. The CDR3 DNA sequence: TGTGCCAGCTCACCACCGGGTCGCGCTAGCGGGAGCGGAGAGACCCAGTACTTC. As protein: CASSPPGRASGSGETQYF.

Ten or more counts support this clonotype. V usage is TRBV20-1 and J usage is TRBJ2-7; D not certain. CDR1 and CDR2 from the germline V gene are DFQATT and SNEGSKA (reference sequence). Between the trimmed V and J ends, which lost 4 bases and 0 bases, there was a span of 10 bases. This CDR3 is built from 13 residues. This CDR3 reads CSAIGWSSYEQYF. The CDR3 DNA reads TGCAGTGCTATCGGGTGGAGCTCCTACGAGCAGTACTTC.

Many counts were recorded for this clonotype. This chain links TRBV12-3 or TRBV12-4 with TRBJ1-2; D call uncertain. V gave up 3 bases and J gave up 8 bases, with 13 bases separating them. The CDR3 has 13 residues. In DNA form, the CDR3 reads TGTGCCAGCAGTTTGGACCCGGGGAGGGGCTACACCTTC. Translation: CASSLDPGRGYTF.

This clonotype has just a few counts. The chain carries TRBV4-1 and TRBJ1-6, with a tentative D call TRBD1 (6 bases). V lost 0 bases and J 12 bases, leaving 15 bases between the germline ends. Germline V gene data show CDR1 as MGHRA and CDR2 as YSYEKL. The CDR3 spans 15 residues. CDR3 region: CASSQETPTGRPLHF. The DNA for the CDR3 is TGCGCCAGCAGCCAAGAGACCCCGACAGGTCGACCCCTCCACTTT.

The genes are TRBV24-1 and TRBJ2-7, with D uncertain. V lost 4 bases and J lost 4, with 10 bases in between. This CDR3 is 13 amino acids long. CDR1 and CDR2 from the germline V gene are KGHDR and SFDVKD. The CDR3 DNA reads TGTGCCACCAGTGACCCCTCTCGGTACGAGCAGTACTTC. As protein: CATSDPSRYEQYF.

This clonotype has more than one count but fewer than ten. Being one base from a much bigger clone, this may be a read error. The chain joins TRBV29-1 to TRBJ2-1; 14 nucleotides match TRBD2. The germline V gene has CDR1 SQVTM and CDR2 ANQGSEA. The CDR3 length is 12 residues. The CDR3 loop is CGGGLAGDEQFF. The CDR3, as DNA: TGCGGCGGGGGACTAGCGGGAGATGAGCAGTTCTTC.

The genes are TRBV7-8 and TRBJ2-2; TRBD2 matches 13 bases. V shed 7 bases and J 6 bases; nucleotides not matched to a gene: 5. The CDR3 extends over 15 amino acids. Germline V gene sequence: CDR1 SGHVS, CDR2 FQNEAQ. The CDR3 nucleotides read TGTGCCAGCAAATTGACTAGCGGGAGGTCCGGGGAGCTGTTTTTT. Translated: CASKLTSGRSGELFF.

The gene calls are TRBV7-9 and TRBJ1-1; D remains unclear. The CDR3 is 14 amino acids. V was trimmed by 5 bases and J by 0 bases, leaving 10 bases between them. In germline, CDR1 is SEHNR, CDR2 FQNEAQ (reference sequence). The CDR3 DNA sequence: TGTGCCAGCAGCCCCGGCAGCATGAACACTGAAGCTTTCTTT. This codes for CASSPGSMNTEAFF.

This clonotype was counted between two and nine times. A much bigger clone sits one base away, suggesting this may be a read error. As the CDR3 is not closed by the conserved phenylalanine or tryptophan, this likely results from a read error. V and J are TRBV3-1 and TRBJ1-2, with 7 bases lining up with TRBD1. The CDR3 runs 13 residues. From germline, CDR1 is LGHDT and CDR2 YNNKEL (reference sequence). The V gene end was trimmed by 4 bases and the J gene end by 5 bases; junction bases not matched to a gene: 4. In DNA, the CDR3 is TGTGCCAGCAGCCCCGGGACAGTTTATGGCTACACCTCC. It specifies CASSPGTVYGYTS.

Many counts were recorded for this clonotype. V usage is TRBV9 and J usage is TRBJ2-5, with D tentatively TRBD1 (6 bases). Germline-derived CDR1 and CDR2 are SGDLS and YYNGEE. The V and J ends lost 3 bases and 5 bases respectively, with 11 bases between them. The CDR3 sequence is 13 residues long. Written as DNA, the CDR3 is TGTGCCAGCAGCGGCAGGGGAAGGGAGACCCAGTACTTC. Protein: CASSGRGRETQYF.

This clonotype was recorded many times. This chain links TRBV5-1 with TRBJ1-1; D unresolved. Deletions cut 1 base from V and 6 bases from J, with 10 bases between. Germline values: CDR1 SGHRS, CDR2 YFSETQ. The CDR3 runs to 13 residues. This CDR3 reads CASSLTNPAEAFF. The CDR3 DNA reads as TGCGCCAGCAGCTTGACAAATCCGGCTGAAGCTTTCTTT.

This clonotype was counted only a few times. V usage is TRBV29-1 and J usage is TRBJ1-1; no clear D. From germline, CDR1 is SQVTM and CDR2 ANQGSEA. The CDR3 is 13 residues long. V lost 6 bases and J lost 2, with 13 bases in between. CDR3 loop: CSVRKRENTEAFF. CDR3 coding DNA: TGCAGCGTCAGAAAGAGGGAAAACACTGAAGCTTTCTTT.

The chain joins TRBV5-1 to TRBJ2-5; 9 nucleotides agree with TRBD2. This CDR3 has 16 residues. Germline-derived CDR1 and CDR2 are SGHRS and YFSETQ. Trimming cost V 0 bases and J 3 bases; bases outside gene matches: 6. The CDR3 DNA is TGCGCCAGCAGCTTGGACCCTAGCGGGATAGAAGAGACCCAGTACTTC. Amino acids: CASSLDPSGIEETQYF. The complete variable domain, with remaining parts taken from reference TRBV5-1 and TRBJ2-5, reads KAGVTQTPRYLIKTRGQQVTLSCSPISGHRSVSWYQQTPGQGLQFLFEYFSETQRNKGNFPGRFSGRQFSNSRSEMNVSTLELGDSALYLCASSLDPSGIEETQYFGPGTRLLVL.

This clonotype was picked up a small number of times. The chain uses TRBV7-6 and TRBJ2-5; TRBD2 matches at 7 bases. This CDR3 comprises 15 residues. CDR1 is SGHVS and CDR2 is FNYEAQ in the germline V gene. V dropped 4 bases and J dropped 3; count of bases not matched to a gene: 8. The CDR3 region has the DNA TGTGCCAGCAGCTCCCACTCCGGGACTAAAGAGACCCAGTACTTC. Translated: CASSSHSGTKETQYF.

This clonotype was detected many times. The rearrangement joins TRBV20-1 to TRBJ2-2; 7 nucleotides match TRBD2. V trimming: 2 bases; J trimming: 6 bases; junction bases outside the gene matches: 12. CDR3 length equals 16 residues. Germline CDR1 reads DFQATT; CDR2 reads SNEGSKA (reference sequence). The CDR3 coding sequence is TGCAGTGCTAGACCTATCGGACGGGAGGCGGCCGGGGAGCTGTTTTTT. This gives the protein CSARPIGREAAGELFF.

The sample holds a few counts of this clonotype. The chain couples TRBV2 to TRBJ2-7; D is unresolved. The CDR3 covers 15 residues. V was pared by 2 bases and J by 0 bases, with 11 bases between. Germline loops: CDR1 SNHLY, CDR2 FYNNEI. CDR3 sequence: CASSELGGSSYEQYF. CDR3 DNA: TGTGCCAGCAGTGAATTAGGCGGTAGCTCCTACGAGCAGTACTTC.

Remarks on this clonotype: At one end, the junction sequence differs from germline, possibly due to a read error. The chain couples TRBV24-1 to TRBJ2-1; 9 bases are a match to TRBD2. Per the germline V gene, CDR1 is KGHDR and CDR2 is SFDVKD. The CDR3 consists of 15 residues. CDR3 nucleotides: TGTGCCACCAGTGGGACTAGCGAGATTGCTAATGAGCAGCTCTTC. Encoded protein: CATSGTSEIANEQLF.

The chain uses TRBV7-8 and TRBJ1-2; D ambiguous. The V gene lost 4 bases and the J gene lost 2 bases, with 8 bases spanning the gap. Per the germline V gene, CDR1 is SGHVS and CDR2 is FQNEAQ. This CDR3 is 13 amino acids long. The CDR3 sequence is CASSSRENYGYTF. CDR3 sequence (DNA): TGTGCCAGCAGCTCCCGAGAAAACTATGGCTACACCTTC.

This clonotype has at least ten counts. The genes are TRBV12-3 or TRBV12-4 and TRBJ2-7, with a tentative D call TRBD2 (5 bases). The CDR3 covers 13 residues. V was pared by 5 bases and J by 4 bases, with 12 bases between. This chain's CDR3 is CASSREGGYEQYF. In DNA form, the CDR3 reads TGTGCCAGCAGTAGAGAGGGCGGGTACGAGCAGTACTTC.

V and J are TRBV4-2 and TRBJ2-7; 9 bases agree with TRBD2. V lost 0 bases, J lost 5 bases, and 5 bases stayed unmatched. Germline V lookup: CDR1 LGHNA, CDR2 YNFKEQ. The CDR3 length is 15 residues. The CDR3: CASSQEGLAGDEQYF. The DNA of the CDR3 is TGTGCCAGCAGCCAAGAGGGACTAGCCGGGGACGAGCAGTACTTC.

This clonotype was counted at least ten times. The chain links TRBV6-1 to TRBJ1-5, with D possibly matching TRBD1 (5 bases). CDR1 MNHNS and CDR2 SASEGT come from the germline V gene. Trimming cost V 7 bases and J 7 bases, with 17 bases left between them. The CDR3 consists of 14 residues. The CDR3 sequence: CASTWQGGGQPQHF. As DNA, the CDR3 is TGTGCCAGCACCTGGCAGGGTGGAGGCCAGCCCCAGCATTTT.

The chain recombines TRBV9 with TRBJ1-4; 7 nucleotides align to TRBD1. Trimming at V came to 1 base and at J to 8 bases, leaving 14 bases not matched to a gene. CDR1 SGDLS and CDR2 YYNGEE come from the germline V gene. The CDR3 is 17 residues long. DNA of the CDR3: TGTGCCAGCAGCGTAACAGGGGCGTCCTCAGTGGGCGAAAAACTGTTTTTT. This codes for CASSVTGASSVGEKLFF.

This clonotype was detected many times. V gene TRBV20-1 combines with J gene TRBJ2-7, with 11 positions matching TRBD1. V lost 0 bases and J lost 4; bases outside the gene matches: 5. CDR1 and CDR2 from the germline V gene are DFQATT and SNEGSKA (reference sequence). CDR3 length: 15 amino acids. As DNA, the CDR3 is TGCAGTGCTAGAGAGAGGACAGGGGGCTTTTACGAGCAGTACTTC. Protein product: CSARERTGGFYEQYF.

Ten or more counts support this clonotype. The V and J genes are TRBV19 and TRBJ2-7, with D unresolved. V lost 1 base to trimming and J lost 1 base, with 8 bases between them. Germline V gene sequence: CDR1 LNHDA, CDR2 SQIVND (reference sequence). This CDR3 spans 14 amino acids. CDR3 DNA: TGTGCCAGTAGTATAGGTGGCGATTCCTACGAGCAGTACTTC. Amino acids: CASSIGGDSYEQYF.

This chain uses TRBV6-2 or TRBV6-3 with TRBJ1-2; the D is unclear. The CDR3 runs to 13 residues. The germline V gene encodes CDR1 MNHEY and CDR2 SVGEGT. Trimming removed 5 bases from V and 5 bases from J, with 12 bases in between. The CDR3 spells CASSTNPGYGYTF. As DNA, the CDR3 is TGTGCCAGCAGTACGAATCCCGGGTATGGCTACACCTTC.